What follows are 30 T cell receptor beta chains derived from one specimen sequenced in a study of blood T cell repertoires in COVID-19. Assay used: immunoSEQ multiplex PCR; TCRdb lists only in-frame clones, some missing. Of approximately 80,000 clones listed, approximately 90% were seen once; the top ten hold 6% to 7.5%. Sequenced sample: peripheral blood. The receptors derive from an elderly woman with acute or convalescent COVID-19.

The CDR3 bases are TGTGCCAGCAGCCCCGGACAGGTACGGGGCTACACCTTC. It encodes CASSPGQVRGYTF. The chain carries TRBV6-5 and TRBJ1-2, with TRBD1 identical over 7 bases. Unmatched junction bases numbered 9, after V lost 6 bases and J lost 8 bases. Germline V CDR1 and CDR2: MNHEY, SVGAGI. This CDR3 contains 13 residues.

This sequence joins TRBV6-2 or TRBV6-3 and TRBJ1-4, with a possible D match to TRBD1 (5 bases). Deletions cut 4 bases from V and 13 bases from J, with 13 bases between. This CDR3 has 12 amino acids. Germline CDR1 reads MNHEY; CDR2 reads SVGEGT. The CDR3 DNA reads as TGTGCCAGCAGTTCTTCCTCAAGGGGACTGTTTTTT. It encodes CASSSSSRGLFF.

The rearrangement joins TRBV7-2 to TRBJ2-3, with 11 bases fitting TRBD2. The CDR3 loop spans 17 amino acids. V lost 1 base and J lost 2; bases outside the gene matches: 5. Germline V gene data show CDR1 as SGHTA and CDR2 as FQGNSA. CDR3 in amino acids: CASSLVASGGTTDTQYF. The DNA of the CDR3 is TGTGCCAGCAGCTTAGTAGCTAGCGGGGGGACCACAGATACGCAGTATTTT.

The rearrangement joins TRBV6-1 to TRBJ1-1, with a weak D call TRBD1 (5 bases). There are 12 residues in the CDR3. V was clipped by 2 bases and J by 11 bases, with 12 bases between them. CDR1 and CDR2 from the germline V gene are MNHNS and SASEGT. This chain's CDR3 is CASSESGGMAFF. The CDR3 DNA follows: TGTGCCAGCAGTGAATCGGGGGGGATGGCTTTCTTT.

This clone was seen only once. The V and J genes are TRBV6-2 or TRBV6-3 and TRBJ2-7; D is perhaps TRBD1 (6 bases). Deletions cut 4 bases from V and 2 bases from J, with 15 bases between. The CDR3 has 15 residues. Germline CDR1 MNHEY, CDR2 SVGEGT. CDR3 amino acids: CASSSTGAGAYEQYF. Here the CDR3 DNA reads TGTGCCAGCAGTTCCACCGGGGCAGGGGCCTACGAGCAGTACTTC.

The gene calls are TRBV19 and TRBJ2-1; 13 bases map to TRBD2. This CDR3 spans 16 amino acids. Germline CDR1 and CDR2: LNHDA and SQIVND (reference sequence). Trimming removed 5 bases from V and 3 bases from J; junction bases left unmatched: 4. CDR3 sequence (DNA): TGTGCCAGTAGTGTAACTAGCGGGAGGGTCTACAATGAGCAGTTCTTC. It translates to CASSVTSGRVYNEQFF.

The V gene is TRBV7-9, the J gene TRBJ1-5, with D possibly matching TRBD1 (6 bases). V lost 5 bases and J 9 bases, leaving 23 bases between the germline ends. In germline, CDR1 is SEHNR, CDR2 FQNEAQ (reference sequence). The CDR3 covers 16 residues. The CDR3 nucleotides read TGTGCCAGCAGCCGCACATCGGGACATACCGATTCGCCCCAGCATTTT. It codes for CASSRTSGHTDSPQHF. Using reference TRBV7-9 and TRBJ1-5 for the parts outside the CDR3, the full variable domain is DTGVSQNPRHKITKRGQNVTFRCDPISEHNRLYWYRQTLGQGPEFLTYFQNEAQLEKSRLLSDRFSAERPKGSFSTLEIQRTEQGDSAMYLCASSRTSGHTDSPQHFGDGTRLSIL.

The rearrangement joins TRBV5-1 to TRBJ2-3, with D possibly matching TRBD2 (5 bases). Trimming stripped 0 bases from V and 1 base from J, with 9 bases between. CDR3 length: 15 amino acids. CDR1 and CDR2 (germline): SGHRS, YFSETQ. In DNA form, the CDR3 reads TGCGCCAGCAGCTTGGACCGGGGAGGCACAGATACGCAGTATTTT. Translating it yields CASSLDRGGTDTQYF.

This rearrangement joins TRBV21-1 to TRBJ2-3; no check of the table's D call, TRBD2, against the DNA was made. TRBV21-1 is labeled a pseudogene. The CDR3 consists of 13 residues. Here the CDR3 reads CASSKGGTLTQYF. DNA of the CDR3: TGTGCCAGCAGCAAAGGGGGGACTCTCACGCAGTATTTT.

The rearrangement uses TRBV2 and TRBJ2-7, with 12 bases matching TRBD1. Germline-derived CDR1 and CDR2 are SNHLY and FYNNEI. The CDR3 length is 15 residues. Germline trimming cut 5 bases from V and 3 bases from J; bases unmatched to any gene: 5. The CDR3 region has the DNA TGTGCCAGCAGTTACGGGACAGGGGGCGGCTACGAGCAGTACTTC. Translating gives CASSYGTGGGYEQYF.

This chain uses TRBV9 with TRBJ1-4; 9 bases agree with TRBD1. CDR3 length: 17 amino acids. Germline V lookup: CDR1 SGDLS, CDR2 YYNGEE. The V segment lost 0 bases and the J segment 5 bases; nucleotides outside the gene matches: 8. The CDR3, as DNA: TGTGCCAGCAGCGTAGAAGGGACAGGGTCACCGAATGAAAAACTGTTTTTT. Translating gives CASSVEGTGSPNEKLFF. The full variable domain, rest sourced from reference TRBV9 and TRBJ1-4, is DSGVTQTPKHLITATGQRVTLRCSPRSGDLSVYWYQQSLDQGLQFLIQYYNGEERAKGNILERFSAQQFPDLHSELNLSSLELGDSALYFCASSVEGTGSPNEKLFFGSGTQLSVL.

This clone was detected only a few times. The chain employs TRBV7-2 and TRBJ1-1; D gene uncertain. The V and J ends lost 1 base and 0 bases respectively, with 6 bases between them. The CDR3 contains 14 residues. Per the germline V gene, CDR1 is SGHTA and CDR2 is FQGNSA. The CDR3 loop is CASSLGLMNTEAFF. In nucleotides, the CDR3 is TGTGCCAGCAGCTTAGGACTGATGAACACTGAAGCTTTCTTT.

This chain links TRBV30 with TRBJ2-7, with TRBD2 identical over 11 bases. Unmatched junction bases numbered 10, after V lost 2 bases and J lost 1 base. Germline V gene data show CDR1 as GTSNPN and CDR2 as SVGIG (reference sequence). The CDR3 length is 17 residues. CDR3 DNA sequence: TGTGCCTGGAGTCCATCCAGGACTAGCGGGCCTTCCTACGAGCAGTACTTC. It translates to CAWSPSRTSGPSYEQYF.

This sequence joins TRBV6-4 and TRBJ1-3; no firm D call. CDR3 length: 13 amino acids. The germline gives CDR1 MRHNA, CDR2 SNTAGT. The V and J ends lost 10 bases and 4 bases respectively, with 14 bases between them. The CDR3 nucleotides read TGTGCCACCACCGTAGATTCAGGAAACACCATATATTTT. This sequence encodes CATTVDSGNTIYF.

The chain employs TRBV5-1 and TRBJ2-5, with 11 nucleotides matching TRBD2. This CDR3 has 17 amino acids. V shed 4 bases and J 3 bases; nucleotides not matched to a gene: 11. Germline assignment: CDR1 SGHRS and CDR2 YFSETQ. CDR3 DNA sequence: TGCGCCAGCAGCATTTTTCTAGCGGGGGGCGGAGAAGAGACCCAGTACTTC. Protein sequence: CASSIFLAGGGEETQYF.

The chain couples TRBV12-3 or TRBV12-4 to TRBJ1-2; possibly TRBD1 for D (5 bases). This CDR3 has 12 amino acids. V lost 4 bases, J lost 12 bases, and 15 bases lay in between. The CDR3 region has the DNA TGTGCCAGCAGTTCCCAGGGTGCGGGAAACACCTTC. Amino acid sequence: CASSSQGAGNTF.

The gene calls are TRBV25-1 and TRBJ2-7; 14 positions match TRBD2. Per germline, CDR1 MGHDK and CDR2 SYGVNS. CDR3 length: 18 residues. Trimming cost V 5 bases and J 3 bases; bases outside gene matches: 12. The CDR3 region is CASSKHSTGTSGSYEQYF. The CDR3, as DNA: TGTGCCAGCAGTAAACACTCCACCGGGACTAGCGGGAGCTACGAGCAGTACTTC.

The chain carries TRBV15 and TRBJ2-5; D perhaps matches TRBD2 (6 bases). Trimming removed 3 bases from V and 7 bases from J, with 18 bases in between. Germline V gene data show CDR1 as LNHNV and CDR2 as YYDKDF (reference sequence). The CDR3 has 15 residues. The CDR3, as DNA: TGTGCCACCAGCAGTGGAGGGTCCTCCTCGGTGACCCAGTACTTC. Translation gives CATSSGGSSSVTQYF.

This clone was recorded once. The CDR3 here is CASRRDSSGNTIYF. The CDR3 bases are TGTGCCAGCAGACGGGACAGCTCTGGAAACACCATATATTTT. The chain joins TRBV6-5 to TRBJ1-3; 7 bases match TRBD1. Germline V CDR1 and CDR2: MNHEY, SVGAGI. This CDR3 spans 14 amino acids. J was trimmed by 0 bases and V by 6 bases; bases with no gene match: 2.

The chain combines TRBV13 with TRBJ2-7; 9 bases are shared with TRBD2. CDR1 PRHDT and CDR2 FYEKMQ come from the germline V gene (reference sequence). CDR3 size: 14 residues. V was pared by 4 bases and J by 6 bases, with 7 bases of the junction left unmatched. CDR3 DNA sequence: TGTGCCAGCAGCTCAGCGGGGGGATCCGGCGAGCAGTACTTC. As protein: CASSSAGGSGEQYF.

The rearrangement links TRBV2 to TRBJ2-1, with D tentatively TRBD1 (6 bases). The CDR3 covers 12 residues. Germline-derived CDR1 and CDR2 are SNHLY and FYNNEI. V lost 8 bases and J lost 5, with 10 bases in between. In nucleotides, the CDR3 is TGTGCCAGCCGCCGGGACAACAATGAGCAGTTCTTC. Its translation is CASRRDNNEQFF.

The chain is built from TRBV9 and TRBJ2-7; possibly TRBD1 for D (5 bases). Germline loops: CDR1 SGDLS, CDR2 YYNGEE. There are 14 residues in the CDR3. Trimming stripped 2 bases from V and 2 bases from J, with 11 bases between. Here the CDR3 reads CASSVDTRTYEQYF. The CDR3 coding sequence is TGTGCCAGCAGCGTGGACACAAGAACCTACGAGCAGTACTTC.

V usage is TRBV10-3 and J usage is TRBJ1-4; D is uncertain. Germline assignment: CDR1 ENHRY and CDR2 SYGVKD. The CDR3 is made up of 15 amino acids. The V end lost 4 bases, the J end lost 4 bases, and 13 bases lay between the germline ends. CDR3 sequence reads: CAISGSSTFNEKLFF. The DNA of the CDR3 is TGTGCCATCAGTGGATCCTCTACCTTTAATGAAAAACTGTTTTTT.

V gene TRBV5-1 combines with J gene TRBJ2-3; possible D gene TRBD2, 6 bases. The CDR3 is 16 amino acids. The V gene's germline CDR1 is SGHRS and CDR2 YFSETQ. V lost 4 bases and J lost 0, with 15 bases in between. The CDR3 coding sequence is TGCGCCAGCAGCGCATCTTGGGGGACTAGCACAGATACGCAGTATTTT. Translated, it gives CASSASWGTSTDTQYF.

Turning to this clone: The same CDR3 can be traced to other DNA sequences in this sample. V gene TRBV5-1 combines with J gene TRBJ2-7; 12 bases line up with TRBD2. There are 14 residues in the CDR3. With V trimmed by 4 bases and J by 2 bases, 1 base remained unmatched. Germline CDR1 SGHRS, CDR2 YFSETQ. In nucleotides, the CDR3 is TGCGCCAGCAGCCCTAGCGGGGGGGCCTACGAGCAGTACTTC. It specifies CASSPSGGAYEQYF.

The V call is TRBV7-8, the J call TRBJ1-4; possibly TRBD1 for D (6 bases). The CDR3 contains 12 residues. Trimming removed 3 bases from V and 11 bases from J, with 10 bases in between. Germline V lookup: CDR1 SGHVS, CDR2 FQNEAQ. CDR3 bases: TGTGCCAGCAGCTTCGCCCAGGGGAAACTGTTTTTT. Translation: CASSFAQGKLFF.

The chain recombines TRBV3-1 (or the pseudogene TRBV3-2) with TRBJ2-1; the match to TRBD2 covers 7 bases. This CDR3 is 15 amino acids long. Germline CDR1 and CDR2: LGHDT and YNNKEL (reference sequence). Germline trimming cut 4 bases from V and 7 bases from J; bases unmatched to any gene: 10. The CDR3 spells CASSLPRVGGNEQFF. The CDR3, as DNA: TGTGCCAGCAGCCTACCCCGCGTCGGGGGGAATGAGCAGTTCTTC.

CDR3 loop: CASSTSGFGYGYTF. The CDR3 DNA reads TGTGCCAGCTCAACTTCGGGGTTTGGGTATGGCTACACCTTC. This chain links TRBV18 with TRBJ1-2; D is unresolved. Trimming removed 5 bases from V and 5 bases from J, with 15 bases in between. Germline CDR1 is KGHSH and CDR2 is LQKENI. The length of the CDR3 is 14 residues.

The V and J genes are TRBV30 and TRBJ1-2; D remains unclear. Between the trimmed V and J ends, which lost 1 base and 6 bases, there was a span of 9 bases. Germline V gene data show CDR1 as GTSNPN and CDR2 as SVGIG (reference sequence). The CDR3 has 12 residues. CDR3 nucleotide sequence: TGTGCCTGGAGTGCGATGAGTGATGGCTACACCTTC. Translated: CAWSAMSDGYTF.

A single count supports this clone. J is TRBJ2-1 and V is TRBV20-1; 9 bases align to TRBD2. The ends lost 3 bases at V and 4 bases at J; junction bases unmatched: 4. This CDR3 contains 14 residues. The germline V gene has CDR1 DFQATT and CDR2 SNEGSKA (reference sequence). CDR3 in DNA: TGCAGTGCTAGTCCGGGACTAGCTTACAATGAGCAGTTCTTC. Translating gives CSASPGLAYNEQFF.